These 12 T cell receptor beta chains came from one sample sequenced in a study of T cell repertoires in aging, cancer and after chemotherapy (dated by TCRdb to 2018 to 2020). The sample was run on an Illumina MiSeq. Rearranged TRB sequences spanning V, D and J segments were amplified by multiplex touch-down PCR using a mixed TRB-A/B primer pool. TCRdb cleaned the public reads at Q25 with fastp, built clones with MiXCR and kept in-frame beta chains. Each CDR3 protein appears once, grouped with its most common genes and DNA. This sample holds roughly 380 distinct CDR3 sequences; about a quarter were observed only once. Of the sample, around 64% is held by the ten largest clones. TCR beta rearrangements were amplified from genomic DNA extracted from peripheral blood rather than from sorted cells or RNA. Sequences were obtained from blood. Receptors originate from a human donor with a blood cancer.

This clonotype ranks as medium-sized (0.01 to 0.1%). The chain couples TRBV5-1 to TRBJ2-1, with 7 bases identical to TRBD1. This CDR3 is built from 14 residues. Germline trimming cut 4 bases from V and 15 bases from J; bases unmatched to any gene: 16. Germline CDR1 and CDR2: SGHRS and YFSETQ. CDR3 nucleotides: TGCGCCAGCAGCCCCGAATTGAACGGACAGGTGCCGTTCTTC. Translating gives CASSPELNGQVPFF.

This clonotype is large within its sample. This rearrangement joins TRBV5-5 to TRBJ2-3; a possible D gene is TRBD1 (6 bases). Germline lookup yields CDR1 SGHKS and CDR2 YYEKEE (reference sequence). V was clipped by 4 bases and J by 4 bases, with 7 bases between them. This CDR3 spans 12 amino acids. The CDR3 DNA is TGTGCCAGCAGCCGGACAGCAGATACGCAGTATTTT. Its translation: CASSRTADTQYF.

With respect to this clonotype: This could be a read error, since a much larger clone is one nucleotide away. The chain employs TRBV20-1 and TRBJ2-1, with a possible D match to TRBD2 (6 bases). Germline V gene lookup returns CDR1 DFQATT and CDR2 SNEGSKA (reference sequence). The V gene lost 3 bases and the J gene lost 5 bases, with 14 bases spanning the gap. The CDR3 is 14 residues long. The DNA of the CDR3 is TGCAGTGCTAGTCTAGCGCGGGGCAACAATGAGCAGTTCTTC. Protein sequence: CSASLARGNNEQFF.

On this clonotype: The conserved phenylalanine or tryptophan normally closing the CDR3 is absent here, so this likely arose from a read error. The CDR3 sequence: CATSYSGYTDTQYC. Here the CDR3 DNA reads TGTGCCACCAGTTACAGCGGGTACACAGATACGCAGTATTGT. The gene calls are TRBV15 and TRBJ2-3, with D perhaps TRBD2 (6 bases). Trimming removed 6 bases from V and 2 bases from J, with 12 bases in between. CDR3 length: 14 residues. Germline V gives CDR1 LNHNV, CDR2 YYDKDF (reference sequence).

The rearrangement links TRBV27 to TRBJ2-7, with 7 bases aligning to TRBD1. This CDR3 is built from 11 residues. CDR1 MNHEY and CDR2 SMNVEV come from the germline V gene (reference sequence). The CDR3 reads CARTGAYEQYF. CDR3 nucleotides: TGTGCGAGGACAGGTGCCTACGAGCAGTACTTC.

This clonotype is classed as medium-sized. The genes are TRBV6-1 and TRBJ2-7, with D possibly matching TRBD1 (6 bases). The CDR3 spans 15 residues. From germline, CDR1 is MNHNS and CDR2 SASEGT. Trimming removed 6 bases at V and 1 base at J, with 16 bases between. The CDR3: CASSLSTGSSYEQYF. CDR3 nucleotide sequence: TGTGCCAGCAGCTTATCGACAGGATCGTCCTACGAGCAGTACTTC.

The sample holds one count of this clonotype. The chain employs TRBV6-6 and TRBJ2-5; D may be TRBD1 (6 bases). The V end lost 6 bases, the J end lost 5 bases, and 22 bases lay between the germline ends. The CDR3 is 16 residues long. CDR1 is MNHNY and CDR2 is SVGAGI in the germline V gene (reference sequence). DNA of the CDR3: TGTGCCAGCAGCCACCAGGCAGGGGCGAACTGGGAGACCCAGTACTTC. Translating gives CASSHQAGANWETQYF.

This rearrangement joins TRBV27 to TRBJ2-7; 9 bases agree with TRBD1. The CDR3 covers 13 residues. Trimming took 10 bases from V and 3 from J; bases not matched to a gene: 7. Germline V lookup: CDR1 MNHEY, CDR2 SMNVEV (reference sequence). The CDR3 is CATRTGANYEQYF. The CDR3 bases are TGTGCCACGAGGACAGGGGCCAACTACGAGCAGTACTTC.

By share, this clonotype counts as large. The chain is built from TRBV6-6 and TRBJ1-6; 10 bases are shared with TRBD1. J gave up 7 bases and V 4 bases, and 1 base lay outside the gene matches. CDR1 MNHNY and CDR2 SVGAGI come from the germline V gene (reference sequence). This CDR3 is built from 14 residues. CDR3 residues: CASSSGQGNSPLHF. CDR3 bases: TGTGCCAGCAGTTCGGGACAGGGGAATTCACCCCTCCACTTT.

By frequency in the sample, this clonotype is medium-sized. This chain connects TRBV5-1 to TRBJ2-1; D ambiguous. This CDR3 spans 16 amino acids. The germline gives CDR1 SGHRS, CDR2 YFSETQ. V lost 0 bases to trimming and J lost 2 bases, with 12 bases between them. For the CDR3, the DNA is TGCGCCAGCAGCTTGGGCGTGGGGATCACCTACAATGAGCAGTTCTTC. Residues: CASSLGVGITYNEQFF.

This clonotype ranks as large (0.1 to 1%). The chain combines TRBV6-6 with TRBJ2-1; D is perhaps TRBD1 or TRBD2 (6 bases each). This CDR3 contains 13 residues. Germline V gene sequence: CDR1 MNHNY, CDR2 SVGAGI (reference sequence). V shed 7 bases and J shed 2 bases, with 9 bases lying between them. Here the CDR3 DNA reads TGTGCCAGCAAAAGGGGGGCCTACAATGAGCAGTTCTTC. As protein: CASKRGAYNEQFF.

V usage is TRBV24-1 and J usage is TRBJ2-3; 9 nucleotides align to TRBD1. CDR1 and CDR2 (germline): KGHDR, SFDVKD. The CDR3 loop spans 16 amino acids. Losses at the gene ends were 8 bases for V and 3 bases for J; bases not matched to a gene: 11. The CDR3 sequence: CATNLPRDRVTDTQYF. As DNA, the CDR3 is TGTGCCACCAACCTACCGCGGGACAGGGTAACAGATACGCAGTATTTT.